Listed below are T cell receptor beta chains from one sample, sequenced in a study of T-cell memory formation after mild COVID-19. In TCRdb, the 5' RACE reads were re-called with MiXCR into one record per CDR3 protein. The sample yields about 430,000 distinct CDR3 sequences, 20% to 25% seen once. Sequencing was done on a sample of PBMCs or a T cell subset sorted from them (not recorded which). All receptors derive from an adult woman who had mild COVID-19 (a few samples of this study predate the infection). Cell type and time point are not known. Each CDR3 is given with its conserved first and last residue. The order of the fields is J gene, V gene, clone size, CDR3 protein. Clone size, where shown, is once, few, many, or a class for clones that have expanded.

j_gene: TRBJ1-5; v_gene: TRBV7-2; abundance: -; CDR3aa: CATAGSEKGQYSNQPQHF
j_gene: TRBJ2-7; v_gene: TRBV7-9; abundance: -; CDR3aa: CASSLYSGSLNEQYF
j_gene: TRBJ1-6; v_gene: TRBV7-2; abundance: few; CDR3aa: CASSLEGARNSPLHF
j_gene: TRBJ2-5; v_gene: TRBV29-1; abundance: once; CDR3aa: CSARQGLWETQYF
j_gene: TRBJ1-1; v_gene: TRBV7-9; abundance: -; CDR3aa: CASSLAPAEMNTEAFF
j_gene: TRBJ1-2; v_gene: TRBV11-2; abundance: few; CDR3aa: CASSSQRQGVFKSYTF
j_gene: TRBJ2-7; v_gene: TRBV6-4; abundance: -; CDR3aa: CASTDSAGSNRAGEMRDEQYF
j_gene: TRBJ2-3; v_gene: TRBV5-5; abundance: many; CDR3aa: CASSQGGANPSDF
j_gene: TRBJ2-5; v_gene: TRBV7-2; abundance: -; CDR3aa: CASSLEGGRASQYF
j_gene: TRBJ2-5; v_gene: TRBV12-3/TRBV12-4; abundance: few; CDR3aa: CASLIYGRVNSQETQYF
j_gene: TRBJ1-2; v_gene: TRBV10-3; abundance: -; CDR3aa: CAISVSGANYGYTF
j_gene: TRBJ1-2; v_gene: TRBV4-3; abundance: few; CDR3aa: CASSQVGIRDRVTYGYTF
j_gene: TRBJ1-1; v_gene: TRBV5-6; abundance: -; CDR3aa: CASSLGAAPSAAFF
j_gene: TRBJ2-7; v_gene: TRBV4-3; abundance: -; CDR3aa: CDSSQESDSYEQYF
j_gene: TRBJ2-3; v_gene: TRBV7-2; abundance: -; CDR3aa: CASSLGGGRATDTQYF
j_gene: TRBJ2-3; v_gene: TRBV7-6; abundance: -; CDR3aa: CASSLTGGARTDTQYF
j_gene: TRBJ2-7; v_gene: TRBV7-3; abundance: -; CDR3aa: CASSPQSSSTEQYF
j_gene: TRBJ1-5; v_gene: TRBV7-9; abundance: few; CDR3aa: CASSFETGVRNQPQHF
j_gene: TRBJ2-5; v_gene: TRBV3-1; abundance: -; CDR3aa: CASTLGGPQETQYF
j_gene: TRBJ1-1; v_gene: TRBV12-3/TRBV12-4; abundance: -; CDR3aa: CASNSNNGPEAFF
j_gene: TRBJ2-3; v_gene: TRBV20-1; abundance: -; CDR3aa: CSARDPGQGYPDTQYF
j_gene: TRBJ1-2; v_gene: TRBV6-1; abundance: once; CDR3aa: CASSEEGTGRIYGYTF
j_gene: TRBJ2-1; v_gene: TRBV9; abundance: -; CDR3aa: CASSPSGSYEQFF
j_gene: TRBJ2-1; v_gene: TRBV5-5; abundance: -; CDR3aa: CASSATGAYNEQFF
j_gene: TRBJ2-5; v_gene: TRBV24-1; abundance: few; CDR3aa: CATSATGRPSGSGETQYF
j_gene: TRBJ2-7; v_gene: TRBV4-3; abundance: -; CDR3aa: CASSQAGGREQYF
j_gene: TRBJ2-2; v_gene: TRBV5-1; abundance: -; CDR3aa: CASSLPGGAYTGELFF
j_gene: TRBJ1-2; v_gene: TRBV6-6; abundance: -; CDR3aa: CASSFRDRDFRGYTF
j_gene: TRBJ1-2; v_gene: TRBV10-3; abundance: -; CDR3aa: CAISDREGYGYTF
j_gene: TRBJ1-1; v_gene: TRBV5-1; abundance: few; CDR3aa: CASSLVVGRVLEAFF
j_gene: TRBJ2-5; v_gene: TRBV5-1; abundance: -; CDR3aa: CASTSVGGKYF
j_gene: TRBJ2-7; v_gene: TRBV29-1; abundance: -; CDR3aa: CSVNGDSSYEQYF
j_gene: TRBJ2-1; v_gene: TRBV29-1; abundance: -; CDR3aa: CSVGEVSYNEQFF
j_gene: TRBJ2-1; v_gene: TRBV20-1; abundance: -; CDR3aa: CSAQPWTSGRGNEQFF
j_gene: TRBJ2-1; v_gene: TRBV7-3; abundance: few; CDR3aa: CASSVTSGSVDEQFF
j_gene: TRBJ2-7; v_gene: TRBV9; abundance: many; CDR3aa: CASSVCLLAETYEQYF
j_gene: TRBJ1-1; v_gene: TRBV11-2; abundance: few; CDR3aa: CASSALGGESTEAFF
j_gene: TRBJ1-5; v_gene: TRBV20-1; abundance: many; CDR3aa: CSARDDRDRERGIGYSNQPQHF
j_gene: TRBJ1-1; v_gene: TRBV5-1; abundance: few; CDR3aa: CASSSAGGGTEAFF
j_gene: TRBJ2-3; v_gene: TRBV7-9; abundance: few; CDR3aa: CASSLRSGRVDTQYF
j_gene: TRBJ1-5; v_gene: TRBV29-1; abundance: few; CDR3aa: CSAEEGSNQPQHF
j_gene: TRBJ2-1; v_gene: TRBV5-1; abundance: few; CDR3aa: CASSLTSGGKYNEQFF
j_gene: TRBJ1-5; v_gene: TRBV4-2; abundance: many; CDR3aa: CASSQERGGNQPQHF
j_gene: TRBJ1-2; v_gene: TRBV29-1; abundance: many; CDR3aa: CSVEDRDYGYTF
j_gene: TRBJ1-1; v_gene: TRBV5-6; abundance: once; CDR3aa: CASSLVGVRYTEAFF
j_gene: TRBJ2-2; v_gene: TRBV9; abundance: -; CDR3aa: CASSVGVTGNTGELFF
j_gene: TRBJ2-7; v_gene: TRBV12-3/TRBV12-4; abundance: -; CDR3aa: CASSPRWGDFYEQYF
j_gene: TRBJ2-1; v_gene: TRBV7-6; abundance: -; CDR3aa: CASSLGGAASYEQFF
j_gene: TRBJ1-6; v_gene: TRBV20-1; abundance: few; CDR3aa: CSARSRGSSYNSPLHF
j_gene: TRBJ2-1; v_gene: TRBV24-1; abundance: -; CDR3aa: CATSPSGQGINEQFF
j_gene: TRBJ2-5; v_gene: TRBV30; abundance: -; CDR3aa: CAWSPGTGVVGTQYF
j_gene: TRBJ1-2; v_gene: TRBV7-6; abundance: few; CDR3aa: CASSLAWGVNYGYTF
j_gene: TRBJ2-1; v_gene: TRBV14; abundance: few; CDR3aa: CASSHGTSWAYNEQFF